This T cell receptor beta chain was observed in a study of T cell responses to AZD1222 COVID-19 vaccine. CDR3 length: 16 residues. Trimming took 0 bases from V and 1 from J; bases not matched to a gene: 2. Germline lookup yields CDR1 SGHKS and CDR2 YYEKEE (reference sequence). On this clone: Its target is unknown.

Study outcomes and limitations: Following two doses of AZD1222, Spike-specific TCR breadth and depth rose. In all cases, repertoires were sampled only after the peak T cell response. Baseline antibody screening turned up just six seropositive AZD1222 recipients.

The protocol was immunoSEQ multiplex PCR, while the TCRdb copy is restricted to in-frame clones and leaves out a portion. The sample carries about 97,000 clones, around nine tenths recorded once. The clonotype was recovered from an adult in good health. V gene TRBV5-5 combines with J gene TRBJ1-3; 9 bases match TRBD1. The sequences come from peripheral blood, collected on day 0 of AZD1222 vaccination. CDR3 amino acids: CASSLDRGLSGNTIYF. CDR3 nucleotides: TGTGCCAGCAGCTTGGACAGGGGGCTTTCTGGAAACACCATATATTTT.